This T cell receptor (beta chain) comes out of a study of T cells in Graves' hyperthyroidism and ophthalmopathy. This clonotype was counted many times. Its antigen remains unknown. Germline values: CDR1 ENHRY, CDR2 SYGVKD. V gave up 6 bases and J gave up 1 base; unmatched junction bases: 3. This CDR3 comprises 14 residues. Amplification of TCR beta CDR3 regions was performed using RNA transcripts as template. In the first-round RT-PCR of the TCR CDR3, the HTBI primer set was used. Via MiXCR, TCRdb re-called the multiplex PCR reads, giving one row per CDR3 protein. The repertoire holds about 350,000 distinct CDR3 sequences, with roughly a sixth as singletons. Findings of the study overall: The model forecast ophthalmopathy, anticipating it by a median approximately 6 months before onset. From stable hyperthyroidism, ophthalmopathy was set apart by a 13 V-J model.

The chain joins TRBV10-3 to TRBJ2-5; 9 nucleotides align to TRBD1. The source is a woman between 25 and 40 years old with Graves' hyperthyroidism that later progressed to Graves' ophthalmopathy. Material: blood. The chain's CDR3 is CAISPDRGQETQYF. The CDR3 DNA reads TGTGCCATCAGCCCGGACAGGGGCCAAGAGACCCAGTACTTC.